The present T cell receptor beta chain was sequenced within a study of blood T cell repertoires in COVID-19. Whole-study context: T cells, B-cell-depleted T cells, or PBMCs provided the cDNA or gDNA that served as material.

Assay used: immunoSEQ multiplex PCR; TCRdb lists only in-frame clones, some missing. Counted here are about 290,000 clones, roughly 89% occurring once; the ten biggest clones make up roughly 10%. Germline V gene sequence: CDR1 SGHRS, CDR2 YFSETQ. The CDR3 sequence is 13 residues long. Trimming removed 2 bases from V and 4 bases from J, with 9 bases in between. The receptor comes from a woman in her thirties with COVID-19, enrolled during active disease. Sequenced input: peripheral blood. The J gene is TRBJ1-1, the V gene TRBV5-1; D is unresolved. Here the CDR3 DNA reads TGCGCCAGCAGCTTCCCTCCGGGCACTGAAGCTTTCTTT. Its translation: CASSFPPGTEAFF.